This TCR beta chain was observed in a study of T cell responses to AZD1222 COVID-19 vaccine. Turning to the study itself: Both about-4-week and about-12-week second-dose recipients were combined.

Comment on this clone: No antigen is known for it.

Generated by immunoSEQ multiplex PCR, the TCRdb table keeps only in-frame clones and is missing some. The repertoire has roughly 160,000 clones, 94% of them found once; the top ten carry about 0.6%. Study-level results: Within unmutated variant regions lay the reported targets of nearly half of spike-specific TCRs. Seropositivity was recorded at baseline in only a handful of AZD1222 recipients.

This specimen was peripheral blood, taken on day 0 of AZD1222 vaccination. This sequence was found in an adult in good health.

The CDR3 DNA sequence: TGTGCCAGCTCCCCCCGGGGGCACGAGCAGTACTTC. Its protein is CASSPRGHEQYF. The V gene is TRBV6-5, the J gene TRBJ2-7; D assignment may be TRBD1 or TRBD2 (6 bases each). The V end lost 8 bases, the J end lost 5 bases, and 13 bases lay between the germline ends. Germline V gene lookup returns CDR1 MNHEY and CDR2 SVGAGI. This CDR3 is built from 12 residues.